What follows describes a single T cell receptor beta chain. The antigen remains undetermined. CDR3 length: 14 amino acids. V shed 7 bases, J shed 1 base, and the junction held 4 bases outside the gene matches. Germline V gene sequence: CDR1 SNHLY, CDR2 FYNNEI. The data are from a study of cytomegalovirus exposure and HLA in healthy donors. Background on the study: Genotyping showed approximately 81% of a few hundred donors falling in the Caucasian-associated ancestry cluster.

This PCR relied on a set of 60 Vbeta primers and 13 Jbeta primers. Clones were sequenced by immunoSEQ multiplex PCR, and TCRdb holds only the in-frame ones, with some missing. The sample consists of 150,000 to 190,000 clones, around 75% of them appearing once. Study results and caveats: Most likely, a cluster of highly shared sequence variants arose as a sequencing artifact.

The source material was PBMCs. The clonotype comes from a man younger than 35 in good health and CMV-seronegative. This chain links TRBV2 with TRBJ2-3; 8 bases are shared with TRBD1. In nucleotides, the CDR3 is TGTGCCAGCATTTCGACAGGGGGCACAGATACGCAGTATTTT. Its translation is CASISTGGTDTQYF.